Shown below are 13 T cell receptor beta chains from a single sample sequenced in a study of CD8 T cells in ankylosing spondylitis (TCRdb year 2017). The paper as a whole reports these results and caveats: Blood from ankylosing spondylitis patients appeared to be characterized by a TCR beta motif composed of about 8 highly homologous amino acid variants.

Their specific antigens are unknown. The receptor library was made with 5' RACE. TCRdb names Illumina HiSeq 2500 as the instrument used. TCRdb reanalyzed the raw reads on its own, using fastp at Q25 for trimming and MiXCR for clone calling, and kept in-frame beta chains. Rows with a matching CDR3 protein are joined into one entry that keeps the most common DNA and genes. Across this sample there are over 400,000 distinct CDR3 sequences, with roughly a quarter seen only once. Roughly 1% of the sample belongs to the ten largest clones. Sequenced input: blood, either unsorted or a sorted T cell fraction (not recorded which). The receptors were sampled from a male donor with ankylosing spondylitis.

CDR3 protein: CASSQEVIDRGVSGYTF. For the CDR3, the DNA is TGTGCCAGCAGCCAAGAGGTTATAGACAGGGGAGTTTCGGGCTACACCTTC. The chain carries TRBV4-2 and TRBJ1-2; TRBD1 matches 8 bases. Unmatched junction bases numbered 14, after V lost 0 bases and J lost 8 bases. Germline CDR1 reads LGHNA; CDR2 reads YNFKEQ. This CDR3 is 17 amino acids long.

This clonotype was detected only a few times. CDR3 DNA sequence: TGCGCCAGCAGCCCCGACCGGACAGGTTCAGCTTTCTTT. Its translation: CASSPDRTGSAFF. The chain is built from TRBV5-1 and TRBJ1-1; 7 nucleotides agree with TRBD1. This CDR3 has 13 amino acids. The germline gives CDR1 SGHRS, CDR2 YFSETQ. V was pared by 4 bases and J by 10 bases, with 10 bases of the junction left unmatched.

The chain recombines TRBV5-1 with TRBJ2-1; perhaps TRBD2 as D (5 bases). The CDR3 is 15 residues long. The V gene lost 2 bases and the J gene lost 0 bases, with 9 bases spanning the gap. The germline gives CDR1 SGHRS, CDR2 YFSETQ. Written as DNA, the CDR3 is TGCGCCAGCAGCTTAGAGCGGTACTCCTACAATGAGCAGTTCTTC. Protein product: CASSLERYSYNEQFF.

V usage is TRBV7-6 and J usage is TRBJ2-1, with TRBD1 as a possible D gene (6 bases). The CDR3 is 19 residues long. V lost 5 bases and J lost 6, with 29 bases in between. Germline CDR1 and CDR2: SGHVS and FNYEAQ. DNA for the CDR3: TGTGCCAGCAGCGCTCGCCCCCTAACAGGGTCCGTCGACGCCAATGAGCAGTTCTTC. Protein sequence: CASSARPLTGSVDANEQFF.

V is TRBV27 and J is TRBJ1-2; 12 bases map to TRBD1. Germline V gives CDR1 MNHEY, CDR2 SMNVEV (reference sequence). CDR3 length: 20 amino acids. Trimming took 8 bases from V and 5 from J; bases not matched to a gene: 24. CDR3 loop: CASPVPPSGTGGENLYGYTF. CDR3 DNA: TGTGCCAGCCCCGTTCCTCCTTCCGGGACAGGGGGCGAAAATCTGTATGGCTACACCTTC.

The chain links TRBV3-1 to TRBJ2-7; 7 nucleotides line up with TRBD2. V was pared by 0 bases and J by 5 bases, with 10 bases of the junction left unmatched. The CDR3 length is 16 residues. CDR1 is LGHDT and CDR2 is YNNKEL in the germline V gene (reference sequence). The CDR3: CASSQETSHIPDEQYF. CDR3 in DNA: TGTGCCAGCAGCCAAGAGACTAGCCACATTCCCGACGAGCAGTACTTC.

This clonotype was detected a few times. V is TRBV20-1 and J is TRBJ2-2; perhaps D is TRBD1 or TRBD2 (6 bases each). The length of the CDR3 is 14 residues. The V gene's germline CDR1 is DFQATT and CDR2 SNEGSKA (reference sequence). Deletions cut 6 bases from V and 4 bases from J, with 15 bases between. The CDR3 loop is CSAGRGRLTGELFF. CDR3 DNA sequence: TGCAGTGCGGGAAGGGGGAGGCTCACCGGGGAGCTGTTTTTT.

J is TRBJ2-2 and V is TRBV2; no firm D call. Germline values: CDR1 SNHLY, CDR2 FYNNEI. The germline V and J ends were trimmed by 2 bases and 6 bases, with 19 bases remaining between them. The CDR3 totals 17 residues. The CDR3 loop reads CASSERLEIIRAGELFF. The CDR3 DNA reads TGTGCCAGCAGTGAAAGGCTGGAAATAATTCGGGCCGGGGAGCTGTTTTTT.

The sample holds a few counts of this clonotype. The gene calls are TRBV5-1 and TRBJ2-5, with no clear D. The ends were cut back, 1 base at V and 1 base at J, with 5 bases in the middle. Germline V gene lookup returns CDR1 SGHRS and CDR2 YFSETQ. This CDR3 is built from 13 residues. The CDR3 spells CASSLQIQETQYF. CDR3 DNA sequence: TGCGCCAGCAGCTTGCAGATCCAAGAGACCCAGTACTTC.

To note about this clonotype: At one boundary the junction diverges from the germline segment, which might be a read error. This rearrangement joins TRBV3-1 to TRBJ2-3; maybe TRBD1 (6 bases). Germline lookup yields CDR1 LGHDT and CDR2 YNNKEL (reference sequence). This CDR3 contains 14 residues. The CDR3 DNA sequence: TGTGCCAACAGCCAATCAGGGGCAGGGGATACGCAGTATTTT. Translating gives CANSQSGAGDTQYF.

The gene calls are TRBV27 and TRBJ2-2; D not resolved. The CDR3 is made up of 14 amino acids. Per the germline V gene, CDR1 is MNHEY and CDR2 is SMNVEV (reference sequence). V gave up 3 bases and J gave up 2 bases, with 7 bases separating them. The CDR3 sequence is CASSLSANTGELFF. CDR3 in DNA: TGTGCCAGCAGTTTGTCAGCCAACACCGGGGAGCTGTTTTTT.

This clonotype has a count of ten or more. This chain uses TRBV5-1 with TRBJ1-1; no clear D. V lost 3 bases, J lost 4 bases, and 16 bases lay in between. CDR1 is SGHRS and CDR2 is YFSETQ in the germline V gene. The CDR3 is made up of 15 amino acids. The CDR3 here is CASSSQGSDGTEAFF. CDR3 sequence (DNA): TGCGCCAGCAGCTCCCAAGGAAGTGACGGCACTGAAGCTTTCTTT.

The J gene is TRBJ1-1, the V gene TRBV6-5, with 7 bases aligning to TRBD1. V was clipped by 4 bases and J by 7 bases; unmatched bases: 6. CDR1 MNHEY and CDR2 SVGAGI come from the germline V gene. This CDR3 is built from 13 residues. This CDR3 is CASSFGTEDEAFF. In DNA form, the CDR3 reads TGTGCCAGCAGTTTCGGGACAGAGGATGAAGCTTTCTTT.